Following are 11 T cell receptor beta chains from one sample sequenced in a study of Graves' ophthalmopathy and Graves' hyperthyroidism. The study amplified TCR beta CDR3 regions using RNA transcripts. Investigators did first-round RT-PCR with HTBI primers, then second-round multiplex PCR. Each CDR3 protein is one row after TCRdb ran MiXCR on the multiplex PCR reads. This sample carries 350,000 or so distinct CDR3 sequences, roughly a sixth of them seen once, and the ten largest clones take about 12%. Sequencing input: peripheral blood. The receptors were gathered from an adult man with Graves' ophthalmopathy.

This clonotype appeared many times. The CDR3 nucleotides are TGTGCCAGCAGCCAATTTGCCCCGGGGACTAGCGGGGGAGAGACCCAGTACTTC. It encodes CASSQFAPGTSGGETQYF. The chain has TRBV6-5 and TRBJ2-5; 14 nucleotides match TRBD2. The CDR3 totals 18 residues. Looked up from germline, CDR1 is MNHEY and CDR2 is SVGAGI. With V trimmed by 6 bases and J by 4 bases, 13 bases remained unmatched.

V gene TRBV7-8 combines with J gene TRBJ1-5; D is undetermined. The CDR3 covers 13 residues. Trimming pared 1 base from V and 6 bases from J, leaving 7 bases between. Germline CDR1 SGHVS, CDR2 FQNEAQ. Here the CDR3 reads CASSLERVQPQHF. The CDR3, as DNA: TGTGCCAGCAGCTTAGAACGTGTTCAGCCCCAGCATTTT.

CDR3 sequence reads: CASTSTRASPYEQYF. The CDR3 nucleotides read TGTGCCAGCACCTCCACCCGGGCCTCACCGTACGAGCAGTACTTC. The gene calls are TRBV28 and TRBJ2-7, with D uncertain. Germline assignment: CDR1 MDHEN and CDR2 SYDVKM. The germline V and J ends were trimmed by 7 bases and 4 bases, with 20 bases remaining between them. This CDR3 is built from 15 residues. Variable domain in full (rest from reference TRBV28 and TRBJ2-7): DVKVTQSSRYLVKRTGEKVFLECVQDMDHENMFWYRQDPGLGLRLIYFSYDVKMKEKGDIPEGYSVSREKKERFSLILESASTNQTSMYLCASTSTRASPYEQYFGPGTRLTVT.

In this sample, this clonotype turned up many times. J is TRBJ1-5 and V is TRBV4-1, with D uncertain. CDR1 is MGHRA, CDR2 YSYEKL, per germline. The CDR3 is 14 residues long. V lost 0 bases and J lost 9, with 12 bases in between. CDR3 in amino acids: CASSQDRTLGPQHF. Here the CDR3 DNA reads TGCGCCAGCAGCCAAGATCGGACCCTGGGGCCCCAGCATTTT.

This clonotype was recorded many times. The chain recombines TRBV7-3 with TRBJ2-2; 9 bases fit TRBD1. This CDR3 is 17 amino acids long. Trimming removed 5 bases from V and 7 bases from J; junction bases left unmatched: 14. Germline V gene lookup returns CDR1 SGHTA and CDR2 FQGTGA. CDR3: CASSLIGQGRLGGELFF. CDR3 DNA: TGTGCCAGCAGCCTGATCGGACAGGGGAGATTGGGCGGGGAGCTGTTTTTT.

Here the CDR3 reads CASSFDQGSGELFF. Here the CDR3 DNA reads TGTGCCAGCAGCTTTGATCAGGGGTCCGGGGAGCTGTTTTTT. This chain joins TRBV11-1 and TRBJ2-2, with D tentatively TRBD1 (6 bases). The CDR3 is 14 amino acids. The ends were cut back, 3 bases at V and 6 bases at J, with 11 bases in the middle. Germline assignment: CDR1 SGHAT and CDR2 FQDESV (reference sequence).

J is TRBJ1-6 and V is TRBV6-1; TRBD1 might be the D (6 bases). V shed 7 bases and J shed 6 bases, with 13 bases lying between them. CDR3 length: 14 residues. Germline assignment: CDR1 MNHNS and CDR2 SASEGT. CDR3 nucleotides: TGTGCCAGCACCCTGGGGGGCGGTAATTCACCCCTCCACTTT. Its translation is CASTLGGGNSPLHF.

The table lists this clonotype with many counts. The V and J genes are TRBV27 and TRBJ1-5; D might be TRBD1 (5 bases). From germline, CDR1 is MNHEY and CDR2 SMNVEV (reference sequence). The germline V and J ends were trimmed by 0 bases and 2 bases, with 11 bases remaining between them. There are 16 residues in the CDR3. The CDR3 sequence: CASSLSSGVGNQPQHF. The CDR3 DNA reads as TGTGCCAGCAGTTTATCTTCGGGGGTTGGCAATCAGCCCCAGCATTTT.

This clonotype was detected ten times or more. This chain uses TRBV18 with TRBJ1-6; TRBD1 matches 9 bases. With V trimmed by 6 bases and J by 8 bases, 8 bases remained unmatched. The CDR3 runs 15 residues. The germline V gene encodes CDR1 KGHSH and CDR2 LQKENI. CDR3 in DNA: TGTGCCAGCTCGGCGGGACAGGGCCGGCATTCACCCCTCCACTTT. Residues: CASSAGQGRHSPLHF.

This clonotype was recorded at least ten times. V and J are TRBV18 and TRBJ1-1; possible D gene TRBD1, 5 bases. Germline V gene sequence: CDR1 KGHSH, CDR2 LQKENI. The CDR3 consists of 13 residues. The V and J ends lost 5 bases and 10 bases respectively, with 17 bases between them. The CDR3 DNA follows: TGTGCCAGCTCAACCGGACGTCAGCAGGGAGCTTTCTTT. This translates into CASSTGRQQGAFF.

This chain connects TRBV12-3 or TRBV12-4 to TRBJ1-3, with no clear D. The V end lost 2 bases, the J end lost 0 bases, and 8 bases lay between the germline ends. The CDR3 sequence is 15 residues long. The CDR3, as DNA: TGTGCCAGCAGTTTACGGGGTATCTCTGGAAACACCATATATTTT. This codes for CASSLRGISGNTIYF.